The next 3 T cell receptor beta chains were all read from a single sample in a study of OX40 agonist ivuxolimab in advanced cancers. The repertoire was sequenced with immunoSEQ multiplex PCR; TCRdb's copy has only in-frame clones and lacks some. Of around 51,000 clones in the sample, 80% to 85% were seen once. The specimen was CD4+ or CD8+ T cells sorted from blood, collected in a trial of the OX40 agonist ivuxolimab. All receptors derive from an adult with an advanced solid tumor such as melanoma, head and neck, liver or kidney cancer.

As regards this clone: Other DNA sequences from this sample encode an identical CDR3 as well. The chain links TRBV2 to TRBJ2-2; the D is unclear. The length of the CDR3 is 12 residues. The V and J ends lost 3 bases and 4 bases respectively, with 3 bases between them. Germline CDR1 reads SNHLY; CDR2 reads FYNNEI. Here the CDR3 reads CASSELTGELFF. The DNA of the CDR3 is TGTGCCAGCAGTGAGCTCACCGGGGAGCTGTTTTTT. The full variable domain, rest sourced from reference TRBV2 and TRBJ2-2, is EPEVTQTPSHQVTQMGQEVILRCVPISNHLYFYWYRQILGQKVEFLVSFYNNEISEKSEIFDDQFSVERPDGSNFTLKIRSTKLEDSAMYFCASSELTGELFFGEGSRLTVL.

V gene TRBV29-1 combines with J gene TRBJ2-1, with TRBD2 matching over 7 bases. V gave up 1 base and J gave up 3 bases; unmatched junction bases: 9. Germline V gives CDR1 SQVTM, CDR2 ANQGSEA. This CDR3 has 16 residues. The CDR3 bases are TGCAGCGTTGAAGGGGCCGGGGAGGGTGGCTACAATGAGCAGTTCTTC. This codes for CSVEGAGEGGYNEQFF.

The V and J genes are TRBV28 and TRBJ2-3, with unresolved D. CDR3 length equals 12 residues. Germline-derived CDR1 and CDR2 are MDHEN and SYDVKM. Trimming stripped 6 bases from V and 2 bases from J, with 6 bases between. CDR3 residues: CASSTYTDTQYF. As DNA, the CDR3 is TGTGCCAGCAGCACCTACACAGATACGCAGTATTTT.